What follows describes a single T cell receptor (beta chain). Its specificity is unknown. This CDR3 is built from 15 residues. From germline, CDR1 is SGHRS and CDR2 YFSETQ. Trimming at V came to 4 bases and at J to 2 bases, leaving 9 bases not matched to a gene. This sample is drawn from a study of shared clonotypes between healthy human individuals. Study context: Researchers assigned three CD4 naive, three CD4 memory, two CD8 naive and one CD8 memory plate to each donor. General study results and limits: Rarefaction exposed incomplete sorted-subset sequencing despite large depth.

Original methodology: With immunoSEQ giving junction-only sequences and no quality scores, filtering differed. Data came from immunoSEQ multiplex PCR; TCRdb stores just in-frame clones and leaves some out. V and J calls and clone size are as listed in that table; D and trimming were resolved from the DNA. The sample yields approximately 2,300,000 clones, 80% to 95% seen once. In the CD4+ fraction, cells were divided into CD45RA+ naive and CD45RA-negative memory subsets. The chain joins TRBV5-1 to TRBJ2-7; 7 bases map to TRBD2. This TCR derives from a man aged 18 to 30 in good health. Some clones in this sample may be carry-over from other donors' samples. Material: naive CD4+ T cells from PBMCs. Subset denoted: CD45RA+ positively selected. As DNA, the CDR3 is TGCGCCAGCAGCCGTCTGGTTAGCGGGCCCTACGAGCAGTACTTC. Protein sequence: CASSRLVSGPYEQYF.